This TCR beta chain was captured in a study of blood T cell repertoires in COVID-19 (TCRdb year 2020). With regard to the full study: Collaborator samples came from the United States, Italy and Spain and covered acute and convalescent phases of COVID-19. Sample metadata almost always included a de-identified subject ID, COVID-19 status, age in years and sex. Subjects who had been exposed to COVID-19, were actively infected with it, or had recovered from it provided the deeply sampled blood TCRbeta repertoires that made up the dataset. A freely available public database, intended as a resource for researchers studying the immune response to SARS-CoV-2, is where the repertoires were released. Where available, HLA class I and class II types were obtained from metadata supplied by the sample provider rather than from assay-based typing. The samples were drawn from the first 160 participants of the ongoing ImmuneRACE study and from under 1,500 subjects provided by 6 global collaborators. The material from the prospective study consisted of cDNA or gDNA derived from T cells, B-cell-depleted T cells, or PBMCs.

TCRbeta CDR3 regions were amplified from genomic DNA by means of the immunoSEQ Assay, a bias-controlled multiplex PCR. For the original study's pipeline: The number of nucleated cells in each sample was estimated by amplification of reference gene primers within the assay. To quantify the absolute abundance of each unique TCRbeta CDR3 rearrangement, sequence reads were collapsed and filtered. Productive Simpson clonality was computed per sample as the square root of Simpson's diversity index over productive rearrangements. Drawn from immuneACCESS, this table holds only the in-frame rearrangements with V and J called that TCRdb kept. Clones are partly lost; checked studies trace under half to an unresolved V gene and leave the rest unexplained. The DNA gave D and trimming, while V, J and clone size come from that table. For this sample the table gives roughly 270,000 clones, of which 88% were detected only once. The ten largest clones represent about 8.6% of the sample.

Whole blood was collected in K2EDTA tubes by collaborating institutions according to the institutions' own protocols. For TCRbeta analysis, collaborators shipped samples as frozen whole blood, isolated PBMCs, or DNA extracted from either of those sample types. Taken from the germline V gene (reference sequence), the CDR1 and CDR2 loops are LGHDT and YNNKEL. At the junction V is shortened by 11 bases and J by 6 bases, with 20 bases in between. The CDR3 has 13 amino acids, counting the end cysteine and phenylalanine. The DNA shown is the 39-base CDR3, in frame from base 1. What the research found in general, with its limitations: How much clinical and demographic metadata was included differed by source and by participant, and the metadata was provided uncurated.

About this clone itself: The antigen this receptor binds is unknown. Per-nucleotide qualities are absent, and no much larger clonotype sits a single base away.

This TCR was recovered from a man between 18 and 35 years old with active or convalescent COVID-19. The chain couples TRBV3-1 (or the pseudogene TRBV3-2) to TRBJ2-7, with TRBD1 perhaps the D gene, on 5 matching bases. Sequenced: peripheral blood. Here the CDR3 is given as CAAPRGHRGEQYF. The nucleotide sequence is TGTGCCGCCCCCCGAGGACATCGAGGCGAGCAGTACTTC.